The 20 T cell receptor beta chains presented below share a single source sample, sequenced in a study of blood T cell repertoires in COVID-19. The assay was immunoSEQ multiplex PCR, and TCRdb's table has in-frame clones only and misses some. This sample yields about 400,000 clones, of which just over 85% are seen a single time; 1.4% belongs to the top ten. The sample comprised peripheral blood. These TCRs come from a woman in her 30s with active or convalescent COVID-19.

The chain is built from TRBV7-2 and TRBJ1-3; no clear D gene. From germline, CDR1 is SGHTA and CDR2 FQGNSA. Trimming took off 1 base at V and 2 bases at J, with 3 bases between the two ends. The CDR3 consists of 13 residues. The CDR3 bases are TGTGCCAGCAGCTTAGTTACTGGAAACACCATATATTTT. It is translated as CASSLVTGNTIYF.

The chain uses TRBV11-2 and TRBJ1-2; 7 nucleotides align to TRBD1. V was clipped by 6 bases and J by 8 bases; unmatched bases: 12. Germline CDR1 is SGHAT and CDR2 is FQNNGV. The CDR3 extends over 14 amino acids. CDR3 loop: CASSLLGQDQGYTF. CDR3 nucleotides: TGTGCCAGCAGTCTACTAGGACAGGATCAGGGCTACACCTTC.

A single count supports this clone. This rearrangement joins TRBV5-1 to TRBJ2-1, with D hard to call. The CDR3 runs 14 residues. Germline CDR1 and CDR2: SGHRS and YFSETQ. V was trimmed by 0 bases and J by 8 bases, leaving 12 bases between them. In nucleotides, the CDR3 is TGCGCCAGCAGCTTGGGGGCCACGTGGGATGAGCAGTTCTTC. Amino acid sequence: CASSLGATWDEQFF.

The chain recombines TRBV24-1 with TRBJ2-3; the match to TRBD1 covers 9 bases. After removal of 5 bases from V and 0 bases from J, the junction contained 5 bases not matched to a gene. CDR1 is KGHDR, CDR2 SFDVKD, per germline. CDR3 length: 16 residues. The CDR3 bases are TGTGCCACCAGTGGGGGACAGGGTGGGAGCACAGATACGCAGTATTTT. It translates to CATSGGQGGSTDTQYF.

Notes on this clone: This specimen includes other DNA sequences encoding the same CDR3. The chain uses TRBV5-4 and TRBJ1-2, with 9 bases aligning to TRBD1. V gave up 0 bases and J gave up 3 bases; unmatched junction bases: 0. The CDR3 runs 14 residues. Germline V gene sequence: CDR1 SGHNT, CDR2 YYREEE (reference sequence). The CDR3 sequence is CASSLGQGDYGYTF. CDR3 sequence (DNA): TGTGCCAGCAGCTTGGGACAGGGGGACTATGGCTACACCTTC.

V and J are TRBV3-1 (or the pseudogene TRBV3-2) and TRBJ1-2; 10 bases match TRBD1. V shed 5 bases, J shed 4 bases, and the junction held 10 bases outside the gene matches. CDR3 length: 16 amino acids. CDR1 and CDR2 from the germline V gene are LGHDT and YNNKEL (reference sequence). Written as DNA, the CDR3 is TGTGCCAGCAGCGACCCGACAGGGGGCGCTAGCTATGGCTACACCTTC. Encoded protein: CASSDPTGGASYGYTF.

Turning to this clone: Other DNA sequences in this sample translate to the same CDR3. The chain couples TRBV12-3 or TRBV12-4 to TRBJ1-1, with D hard to call. Trimming took off 5 bases at V and 1 base at J, with 8 bases between the two ends. The CDR3 is 13 amino acids. Written as DNA, the CDR3 is TGTGCCAGCAGTCCCAGACAGAACACTGAAGCTTTCTTT. As protein: CASSPRQNTEAFF.

J is TRBJ1-5 and V is TRBV2, with TRBD1 as a possible D gene (5 bases). Trimming stripped 1 base from V and 6 bases from J, with 13 bases between. CDR1 is SNHLY and CDR2 is FYNNEI in the germline V gene. The length of the CDR3 is 15 residues. Here the CDR3 reads CASSEGTQSSQPQHF. CDR3 DNA: TGTGCCAGCAGTGAAGGGACACAGTCTTCTCAGCCCCAGCATTTT.

The rearrangement links TRBV19 to TRBJ2-3, with 7 nucleotides matching TRBD2. The V and J ends lost 6 bases and 8 bases, in that order; junction bases with no gene match: 14. Germline V gives CDR1 LNHDA, CDR2 SQIVND (reference sequence). The CDR3 runs 15 residues. The CDR3 spells CASSSRGEGGRTQYF. Here the CDR3 DNA reads TGTGCCAGTAGCAGCAGAGGGGAGGGTGGTCGTACGCAGTATTTT.

The chain joins TRBV10-1 to TRBJ1-1; D is undetermined. Looked up from germline, CDR1 is WNHNN and CDR2 is SYGVQD (reference sequence). CDR3 size: 13 residues. V dropped 9 bases and J dropped 1 base, with 12 bases sitting between them. Written as DNA, the CDR3 is TGCGCCAGTCGAGGGCCAGGGAACACTGAAGCTTTCTTT. Amino acid sequence: CASRGPGNTEAFF.

The V call is TRBV5-1, the J call TRBJ2-2; 8 bases map to TRBD1. There are 16 residues in the CDR3. The germline V gene encodes CDR1 SGHRS and CDR2 YFSETQ. The V and J ends lost 4 bases and 1 base, in that order; junction bases with no gene match: 6. The CDR3 DNA is TGCGCCAGCAGCGTGTCAGGGGGCAGGAACACCGGGGAGCTGTTTTTT. Amino acids: CASSVSGGRNTGELFF.

The V gene is TRBV9, the J gene TRBJ2-3; 7 bases align to TRBD1. This CDR3 has 15 residues. V trimming: 4 bases; J trimming: 0 bases; junction bases outside the gene matches: 5. The germline CDR1 and CDR2 sequences are SGDLS and YYNGEE. The CDR3 loop is CASSPTGQSTDTQYF. CDR3 sequence (DNA): TGTGCCAGCAGCCCCACGGGACAGAGCACAGATACGCAGTATTTT.

V gene TRBV4-1 combines with J gene TRBJ2-7, with D possibly matching TRBD1 (6 bases). CDR3 length equals 16 residues. The germline gives CDR1 MGHRA, CDR2 YSYEKL. V shed 6 bases and J shed 4 bases, with 22 bases lying between them. CDR3 bases: TGCGCCAGCAGAGGGGTTACAGGGAGTTCTGGATACGAGCAGTACTTC. Protein: CASRGVTGSSGYEQYF.

The chain has TRBV2 and TRBJ1-2, with D uncertain. Germline lookup yields CDR1 SNHLY and CDR2 FYNNEI. The CDR3 loop spans 13 amino acids. The V end lost 2 bases, the J end lost 7 bases, and 11 bases lay between the germline ends. As DNA, the CDR3 is TGTGCCAGCAGTGAACAGCCAGAGGTTGGCTACACCTTC. As protein: CASSEQPEVGYTF.

The genes are TRBV10-3 and TRBJ2-2, with 15 bases lining up with TRBD2. Germline values: CDR1 ENHRY, CDR2 SYGVKD. The length of the CDR3 is 18 residues. Trimming cost V 3 bases and J 4 bases; bases outside gene matches: 6. The CDR3 sequence: CAISDGTSGRLGTGELFF. In DNA, the CDR3 is TGTGCCATCAGTGATGGGACTAGCGGGAGGCTCGGCACCGGGGAGCTGTTTTTT.

The chain recombines TRBV15 with TRBJ2-3; 11 bases match TRBD2. Germline values: CDR1 LNHNV, CDR2 YYDKDF (reference sequence). This CDR3 region has 14 residues. V shed 7 bases and J 5 bases; nucleotides not matched to a gene: 5. CDR3 in DNA: TGTGCCACCAAACTAGCGGGAGACATAGATACGCAGTATTTT. Translation gives CATKLAGDIDTQYF.

The rearrangement links TRBV29-1 to TRBJ1-1; D is uncertain. Looked up from germline, CDR1 is SQVTM and CDR2 is ANQGSEA. V was trimmed by 4 bases and J by 4 bases, leaving 10 bases between them. CDR3 length: 12 residues. The CDR3 protein is CSVVWGVTEAFF. The CDR3 DNA sequence: TGCAGCGTTGTATGGGGAGTCACTGAAGCTTTCTTT.

This chain joins TRBV12-3 or TRBV12-4 and TRBJ1-1, with no clear D. This CDR3 region has 13 residues. Trimming removed 2 bases at V and 4 bases at J, with 8 bases between. Here the CDR3 DNA reads TGTGCCAGCAGTTTATTGGGGAGCACTGAAGCTTTCTTT. Translating it yields CASSLLGSTEAFF.

The chain is built from TRBV7-6 and TRBJ2-7, with D tentatively TRBD1 (6 bases). The CDR3 is made up of 16 amino acids. V lost 4 bases to trimming and J lost 1 base, with 17 bases between them. The V gene's germline CDR1 is SGHVS and CDR2 FNYEAQ. This CDR3 reads CASSSGISGQSYEQYF. DNA for the CDR3: TGTGCCAGCAGCTCCGGGATATCAGGACAGTCCTACGAGCAGTACTTC.

The CDR3 DNA is TGTGCCAGTAGTATGGGCAGCAATCAGCCCCAGCATTTT. It is translated as CASSMGSNQPQHF. The chain employs TRBV19 and TRBJ1-5; D is uncertain. The V gene's germline CDR1 is LNHDA and CDR2 SQIVND (reference sequence). The ends were cut back, 3 bases at V and 1 base at J, with 4 bases in the middle. CDR3 length: 13 residues.